This T cell receptor (beta chain) was captured by sequencing in a study of cytomegalovirus exposure and HLA in healthy donors. Overall study context: Earlier, 90 million to 140 million unique TCR beta sequences were recovered from approximately 200 million T cells by an analysis. Unique TCRs numbering some 77 million, obtained from HLA-typed donors, made up an early data release.

Nominally healthy donors were sampled, though unrecorded immune exposures were likely. The PCR was carried out with 60 Vbeta primers and 13 Jbeta primers. Repertoires were generated with immunoSEQ multiplex PCR, while TCRdb's copy carries only in-frame clones and drops some. Among 25,000 to 40,000 clones listed, about 65% were seen once. Trimming took 3 bases from V and 3 from J, leaving 9 bases between them. The CDR3 spans 13 residues. The germline CDR1 and CDR2 sequences are SGHRS and YFSETQ. This clone was detected only once. The sequencing input was PBMCs. The TCR comes from a man over 45 in good health and CMV-seropositive. The chain employs TRBV5-1 and TRBJ1-1; a possible D gene is TRBD1 (5 bases). CDR3 DNA sequence: TGCGCCAGCAGCTGGGGCGCGGACACTGAAGCTTTCTTT. This codes for CASSWGADTEAFF.